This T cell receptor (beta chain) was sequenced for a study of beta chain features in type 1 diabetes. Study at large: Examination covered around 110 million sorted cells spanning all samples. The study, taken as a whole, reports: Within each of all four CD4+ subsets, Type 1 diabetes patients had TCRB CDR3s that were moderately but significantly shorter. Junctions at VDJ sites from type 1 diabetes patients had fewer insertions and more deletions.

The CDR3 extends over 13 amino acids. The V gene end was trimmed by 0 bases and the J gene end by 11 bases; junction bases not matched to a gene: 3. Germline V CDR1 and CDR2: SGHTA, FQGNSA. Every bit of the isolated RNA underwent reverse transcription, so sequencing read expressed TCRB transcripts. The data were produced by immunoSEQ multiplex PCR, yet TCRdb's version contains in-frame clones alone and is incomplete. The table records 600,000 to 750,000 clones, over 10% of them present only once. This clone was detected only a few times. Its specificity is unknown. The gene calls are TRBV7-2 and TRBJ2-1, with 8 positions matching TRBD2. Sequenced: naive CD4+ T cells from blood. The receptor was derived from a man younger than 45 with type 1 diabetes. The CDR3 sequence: CASSLALADQQFF. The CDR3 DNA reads TGTGCCAGCAGCTTAGCACTAGCGGACCAGCAGTTCTTC. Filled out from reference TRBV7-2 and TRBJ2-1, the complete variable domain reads GAGVSQSPSNKVTEKGKDVELRCDPISGHTALYWYRQSLGQGLEFLIYFQGNSAPDKSGLPSDRFSAERTGGSVSTLTIQRTQQEDSAVYLCASSLALADQQFFGPGTRLTVL.